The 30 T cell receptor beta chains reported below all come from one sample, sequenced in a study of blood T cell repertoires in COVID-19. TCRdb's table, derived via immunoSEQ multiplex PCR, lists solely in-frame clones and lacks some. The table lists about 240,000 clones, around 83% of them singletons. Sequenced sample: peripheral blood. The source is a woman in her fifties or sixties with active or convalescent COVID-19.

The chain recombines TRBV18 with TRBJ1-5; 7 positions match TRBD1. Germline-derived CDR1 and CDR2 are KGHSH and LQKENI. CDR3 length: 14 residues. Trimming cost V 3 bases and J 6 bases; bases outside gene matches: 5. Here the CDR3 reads CASSPEDRFQPQHF. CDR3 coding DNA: TGTGCCAGCTCACCCGAGGACAGGTTTCAGCCCCAGCATTTT.

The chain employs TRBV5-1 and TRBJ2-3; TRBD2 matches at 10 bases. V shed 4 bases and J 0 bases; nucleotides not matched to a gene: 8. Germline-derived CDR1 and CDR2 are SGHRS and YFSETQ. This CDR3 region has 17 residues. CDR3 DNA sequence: TGCGCCAGCAGCCCATCTAGCGGGGGCCTTAGCACAGATACGCAGTATTTT. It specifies CASSPSSGGLSTDTQYF.

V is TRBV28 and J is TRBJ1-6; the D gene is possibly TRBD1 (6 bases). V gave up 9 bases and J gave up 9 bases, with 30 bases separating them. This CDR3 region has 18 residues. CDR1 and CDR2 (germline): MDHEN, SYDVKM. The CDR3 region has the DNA TGTGCCAGTACAGGCTATTTCAGGGGTCAAAACCAGGGTTCACCCCTCCACTTT. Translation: CASTGYFRGQNQGSPLHF.

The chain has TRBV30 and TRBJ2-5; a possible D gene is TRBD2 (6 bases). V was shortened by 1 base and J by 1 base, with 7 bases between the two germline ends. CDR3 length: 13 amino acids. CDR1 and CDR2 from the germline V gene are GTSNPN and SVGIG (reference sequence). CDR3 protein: CAWSGGVQETQYF. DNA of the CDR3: TGTGCCTGGAGTGGCGGGGTCCAAGAGACCCAGTACTTC.

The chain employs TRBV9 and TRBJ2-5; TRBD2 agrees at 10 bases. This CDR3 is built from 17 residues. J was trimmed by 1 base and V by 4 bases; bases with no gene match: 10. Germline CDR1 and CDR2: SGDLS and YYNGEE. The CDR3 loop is CASSTGASGGIQETQYF. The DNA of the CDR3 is TGTGCCAGCAGCACCGGGGCTAGCGGGGGTATCCAAGAGACCCAGTACTTC. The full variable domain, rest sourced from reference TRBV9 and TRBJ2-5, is DSGVTQTPKHLITATGQRVTLRCSPRSGDLSVYWYQQSLDQGLQFLIQYYNGEERAKGNILERFSAQQFPDLHSELNLSSLELGDSALYFCASSTGASGGIQETQYFGPGTRLLVL.

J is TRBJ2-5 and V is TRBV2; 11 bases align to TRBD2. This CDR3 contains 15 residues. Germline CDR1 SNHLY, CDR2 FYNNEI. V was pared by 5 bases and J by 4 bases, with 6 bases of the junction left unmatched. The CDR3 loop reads CASSSLSGGAETQYF. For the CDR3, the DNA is TGTGCCAGCAGTTCCCTTAGCGGGGGGGCAGAGACCCAGTACTTC.

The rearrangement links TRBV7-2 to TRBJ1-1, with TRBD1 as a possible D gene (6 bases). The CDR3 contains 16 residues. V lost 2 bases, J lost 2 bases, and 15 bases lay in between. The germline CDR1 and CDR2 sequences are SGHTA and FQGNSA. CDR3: CASSLSPGHRNTEAFF. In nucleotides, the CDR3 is TGTGCCAGCAGCTTATCTCCGGGACACAGAAACACTGAAGCTTTCTTT.

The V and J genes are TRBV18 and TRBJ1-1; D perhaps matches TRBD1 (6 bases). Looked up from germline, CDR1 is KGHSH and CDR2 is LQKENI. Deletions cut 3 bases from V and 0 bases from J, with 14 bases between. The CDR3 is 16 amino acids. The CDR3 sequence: CASSPTLQGLNTEAFF. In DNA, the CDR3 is TGTGCCAGCTCACCTACCTTACAGGGATTGAACACTGAAGCTTTCTTT.

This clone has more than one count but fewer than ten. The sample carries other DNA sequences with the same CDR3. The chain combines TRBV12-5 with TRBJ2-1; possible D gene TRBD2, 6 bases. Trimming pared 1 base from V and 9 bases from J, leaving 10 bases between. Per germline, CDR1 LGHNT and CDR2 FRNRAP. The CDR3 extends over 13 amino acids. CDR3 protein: CASGLGPGGEQFF. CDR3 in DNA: TGTGCTAGTGGTTTGGGCCCCGGGGGTGAGCAGTTCTTC.

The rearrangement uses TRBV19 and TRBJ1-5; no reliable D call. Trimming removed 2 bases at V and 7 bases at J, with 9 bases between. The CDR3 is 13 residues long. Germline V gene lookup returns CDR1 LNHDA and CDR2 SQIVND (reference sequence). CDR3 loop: CASSIWPGQPQHF. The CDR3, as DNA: TGTGCCAGTAGTATATGGCCCGGGCAGCCCCAGCATTTT.

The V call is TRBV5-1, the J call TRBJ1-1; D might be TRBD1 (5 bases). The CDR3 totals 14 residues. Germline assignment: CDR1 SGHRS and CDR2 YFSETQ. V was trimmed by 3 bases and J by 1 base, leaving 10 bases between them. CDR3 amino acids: CASSWVGQNTEAFF. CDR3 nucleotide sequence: TGCGCCAGCAGCTGGGTTGGACAGAACACTGAAGCTTTCTTT.

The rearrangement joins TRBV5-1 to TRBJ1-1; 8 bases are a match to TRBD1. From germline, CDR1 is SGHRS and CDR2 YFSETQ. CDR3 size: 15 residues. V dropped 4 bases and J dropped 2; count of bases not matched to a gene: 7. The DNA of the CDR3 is TGCGCCAGCAGCGATCAGGGGGCCTCTAACACTGAAGCTTTCTTT. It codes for CASSDQGASNTEAFF. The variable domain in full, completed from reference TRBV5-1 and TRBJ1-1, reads KAGVTQTPRYLIKTRGQQVTLSCSPISGHRSVSWYQQTPGQGLQFLFEYFSETQRNKGNFPGRFSGRQFSNSRSEMNVSTLELGDSALYLCASSDQGASNTEAFFGQGTRLTVV.

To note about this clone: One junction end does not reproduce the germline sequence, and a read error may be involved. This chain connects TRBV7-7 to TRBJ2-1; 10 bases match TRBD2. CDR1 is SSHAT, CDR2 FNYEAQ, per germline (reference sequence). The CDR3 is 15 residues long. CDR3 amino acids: CASSMGTSANNEQFF. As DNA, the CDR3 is TGTGCTAGCAGCATGGGGACTAGCGCGAACAATGAGCAGTTCTTC.

The CDR3 DNA sequence: TGCGCCAGCAGCCCCCGGGAGGGAATGAACACTGAAGCTTTCTTT. Translated: CASSPREGMNTEAFF. The chain recombines TRBV4-3 with TRBJ1-1; D is uncertain. Germline CDR1 reads LGHNA; CDR2 reads YSLEER. The CDR3 sequence is 15 residues long. V gave up 4 bases and J gave up 0 bases, with 12 bases separating them.

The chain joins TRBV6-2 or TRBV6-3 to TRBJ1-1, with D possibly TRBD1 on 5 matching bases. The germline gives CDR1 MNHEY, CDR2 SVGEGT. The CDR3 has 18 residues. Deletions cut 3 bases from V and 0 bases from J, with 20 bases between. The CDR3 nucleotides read TGTGCCAGCAGTTATCCGTGGGGCCGAGGACAAATGAACACTGAAGCTTTCTTT. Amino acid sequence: CASSYPWGRGQMNTEAFF.

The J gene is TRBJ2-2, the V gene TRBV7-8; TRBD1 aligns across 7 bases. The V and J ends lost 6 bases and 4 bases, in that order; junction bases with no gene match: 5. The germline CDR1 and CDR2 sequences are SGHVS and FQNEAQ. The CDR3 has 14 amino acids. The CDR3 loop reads CASRTGFSTGELFF. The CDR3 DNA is TGTGCCAGCAGGACAGGGTTCAGCACCGGGGAGCTGTTTTTT. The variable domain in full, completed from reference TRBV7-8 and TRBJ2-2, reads GAGVSQSPRYKVAKRGQDVALRCDPISGHVSLFWYQQALGQGPEFLTYFQNEAQLDKSGLPSDRFFAERPEGSVSTLKIQRTQQEDSAVYLCASRTGFSTGELFFGEGSRLTVL.

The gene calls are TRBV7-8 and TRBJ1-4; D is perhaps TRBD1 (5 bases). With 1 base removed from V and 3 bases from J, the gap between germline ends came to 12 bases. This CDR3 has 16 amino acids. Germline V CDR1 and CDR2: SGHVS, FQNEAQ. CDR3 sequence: CASSLVRGRPNEKLFF. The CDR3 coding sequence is TGTGCCAGCAGCTTAGTAAGGGGCAGACCTAATGAAAAACTGTTTTTT.

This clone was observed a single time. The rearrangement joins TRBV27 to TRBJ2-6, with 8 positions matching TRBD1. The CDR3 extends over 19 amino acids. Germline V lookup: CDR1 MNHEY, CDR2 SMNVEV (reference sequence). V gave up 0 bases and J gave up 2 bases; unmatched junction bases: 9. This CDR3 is CASSLSGLDRDPGANVLTF. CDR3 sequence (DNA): TGTGCCAGCAGTTTATCGGGACTGGACAGGGATCCTGGGGCCAACGTCCTGACTTTC.

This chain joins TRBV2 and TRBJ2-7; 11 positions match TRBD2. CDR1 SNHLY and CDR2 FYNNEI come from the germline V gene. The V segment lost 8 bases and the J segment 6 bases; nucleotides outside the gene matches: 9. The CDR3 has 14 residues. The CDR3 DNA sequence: TGTGCCAGCTCGAATAGCGGGGGGGCCGCCGAGCAGTACTTC. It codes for CASSNSGGAAEQYF.

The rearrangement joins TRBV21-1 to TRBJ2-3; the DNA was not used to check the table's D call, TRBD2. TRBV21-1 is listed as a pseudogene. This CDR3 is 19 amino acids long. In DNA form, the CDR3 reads TGTGCCAGCAGCAAAGCGCTTCAGCGGGGGAGACTCGGTGCAGATACGCAGTATTTT. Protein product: CASSKALQRGRLGADTQYF.

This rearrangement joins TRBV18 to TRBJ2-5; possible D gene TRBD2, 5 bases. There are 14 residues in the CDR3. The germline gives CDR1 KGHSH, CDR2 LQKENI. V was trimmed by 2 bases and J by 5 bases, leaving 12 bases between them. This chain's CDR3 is CASSPEPRRETQYF. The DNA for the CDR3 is TGTGCCAGCTCACCAGAGCCCCGGAGGGAGACCCAGTACTTC.

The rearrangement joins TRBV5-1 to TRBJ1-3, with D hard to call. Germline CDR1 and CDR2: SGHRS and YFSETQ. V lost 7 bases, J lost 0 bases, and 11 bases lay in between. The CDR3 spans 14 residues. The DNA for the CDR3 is TGCGCCAGCGGCCCCGGGATCTCTGGAAACACCATATATTTT. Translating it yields CASGPGISGNTIYF.

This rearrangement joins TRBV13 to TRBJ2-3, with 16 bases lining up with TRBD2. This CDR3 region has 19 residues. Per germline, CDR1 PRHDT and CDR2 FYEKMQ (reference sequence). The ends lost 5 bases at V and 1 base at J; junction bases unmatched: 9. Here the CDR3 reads CASSGTGLAGGPGTDTQYF. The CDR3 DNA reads TGTGCCAGCAGCGGGACGGGACTAGCGGGGGGGCCTGGCACAGATACGCAGTATTTT. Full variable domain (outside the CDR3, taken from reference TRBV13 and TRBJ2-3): AAGVIQSPRHLIKEKRETATLKCYPIPRHDTVYWYQQGPGQDPQFLISFYEKMQSDKGSIPDRFSAQQFSDYHSELNMSSLELGDSALYFCASSGTGLAGGPGTDTQYFGPGTRLTVL.

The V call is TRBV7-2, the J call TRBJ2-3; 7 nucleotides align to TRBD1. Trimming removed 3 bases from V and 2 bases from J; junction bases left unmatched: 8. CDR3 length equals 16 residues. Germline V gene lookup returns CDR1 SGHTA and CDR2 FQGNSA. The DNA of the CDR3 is TGTGCCAGCAGCTTGTCGACAGGGCCTGCCACAGATACGCAGTATTTT. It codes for CASSLSTGPATDTQYF.

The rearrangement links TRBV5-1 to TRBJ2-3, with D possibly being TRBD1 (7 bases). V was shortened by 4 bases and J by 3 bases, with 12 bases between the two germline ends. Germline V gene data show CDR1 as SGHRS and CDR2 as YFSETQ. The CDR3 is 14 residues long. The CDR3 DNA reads TGCGCCAGCAGCGGCCAGGGGGGTACAGATACGCAGTATTTT. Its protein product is CASSGQGGTDTQYF.

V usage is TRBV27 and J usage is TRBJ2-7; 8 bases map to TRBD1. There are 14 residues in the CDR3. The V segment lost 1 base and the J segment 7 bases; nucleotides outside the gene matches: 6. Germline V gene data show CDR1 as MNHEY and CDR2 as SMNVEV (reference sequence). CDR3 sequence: CASSLYPGGLEQYF. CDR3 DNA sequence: TGTGCCAGCAGTTTATATCCAGGGGGCCTAGAGCAGTACTTC.

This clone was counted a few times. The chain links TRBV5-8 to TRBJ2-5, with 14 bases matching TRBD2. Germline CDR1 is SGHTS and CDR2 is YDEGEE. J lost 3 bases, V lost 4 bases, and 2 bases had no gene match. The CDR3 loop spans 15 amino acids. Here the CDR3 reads CASSPGLAGEETQYF. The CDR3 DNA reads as TGTGCCAGCAGCCCGGGACTAGCGGGGGAAGAGACCCAGTACTTC.

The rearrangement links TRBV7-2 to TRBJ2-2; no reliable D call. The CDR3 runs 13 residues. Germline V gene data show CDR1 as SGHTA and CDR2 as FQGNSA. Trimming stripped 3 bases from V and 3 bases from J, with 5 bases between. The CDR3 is CASSFSYTGELFF. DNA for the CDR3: TGTGCCAGCAGCTTCTCTTACACCGGGGAGCTGTTTTTT.

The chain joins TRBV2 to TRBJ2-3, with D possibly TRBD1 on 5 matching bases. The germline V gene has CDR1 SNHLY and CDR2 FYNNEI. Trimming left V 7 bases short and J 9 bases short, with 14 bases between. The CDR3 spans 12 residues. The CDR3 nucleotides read TGTGCCAGCACTTTTCAGGGATTCACGCAGTATTTT. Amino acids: CASTFQGFTQYF.

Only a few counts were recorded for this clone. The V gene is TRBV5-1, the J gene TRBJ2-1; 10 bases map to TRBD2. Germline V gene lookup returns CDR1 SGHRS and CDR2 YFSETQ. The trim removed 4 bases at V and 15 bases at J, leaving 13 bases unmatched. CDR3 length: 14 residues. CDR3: CASSPKAGGLDSFF. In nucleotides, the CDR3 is TGCGCCAGCAGCCCAAAAGCGGGGGGGCTTGACTCGTTCTTC.